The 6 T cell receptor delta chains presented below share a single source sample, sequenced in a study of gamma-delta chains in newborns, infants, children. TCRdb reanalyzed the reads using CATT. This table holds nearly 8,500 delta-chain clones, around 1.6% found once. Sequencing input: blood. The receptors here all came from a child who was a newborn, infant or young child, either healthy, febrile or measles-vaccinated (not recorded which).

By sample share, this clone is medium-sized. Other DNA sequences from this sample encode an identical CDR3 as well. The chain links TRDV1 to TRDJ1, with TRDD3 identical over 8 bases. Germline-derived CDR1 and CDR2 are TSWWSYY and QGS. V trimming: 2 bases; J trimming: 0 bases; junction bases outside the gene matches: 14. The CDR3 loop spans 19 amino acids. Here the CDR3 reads CALGEIDLLGVPYTDKLIF. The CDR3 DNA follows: TGTGCTCTTGGGGAAATTGACTTACTGGGGGTTCCGTACACCGATAAACTCATCTTT.

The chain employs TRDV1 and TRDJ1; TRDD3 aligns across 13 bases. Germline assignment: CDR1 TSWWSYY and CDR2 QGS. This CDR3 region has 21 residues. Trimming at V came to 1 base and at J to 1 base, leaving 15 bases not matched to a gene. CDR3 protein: CALGEQRSRTGGYACTDKLIF. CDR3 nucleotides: TGTGCTCTTGGGGAACAGCGGTCCAGAACTGGGGGATACGCGTGCACCGATAAACTCATCTTT.

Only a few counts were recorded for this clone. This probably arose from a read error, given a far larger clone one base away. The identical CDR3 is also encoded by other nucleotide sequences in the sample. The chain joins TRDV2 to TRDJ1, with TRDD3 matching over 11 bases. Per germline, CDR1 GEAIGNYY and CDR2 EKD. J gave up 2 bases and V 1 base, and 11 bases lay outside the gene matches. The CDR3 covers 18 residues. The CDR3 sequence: CACDTRGGGYAYTDKLIF. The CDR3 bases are TGTGCCTGTGACACTCGAGGTGGGGGATACGCGTATACCGATAAACTCATCTTT.

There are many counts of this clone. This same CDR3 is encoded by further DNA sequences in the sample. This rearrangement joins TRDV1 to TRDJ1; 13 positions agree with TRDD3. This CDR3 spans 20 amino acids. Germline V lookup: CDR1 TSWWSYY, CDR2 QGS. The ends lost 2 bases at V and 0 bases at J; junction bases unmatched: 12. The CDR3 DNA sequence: TGTGCTCTTGGGGAAAGCTCTTTCTACTGGGGGATACGGGACACCGATAAACTCATCTTT. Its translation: CALGESSFYWGIRDTDKLIF.

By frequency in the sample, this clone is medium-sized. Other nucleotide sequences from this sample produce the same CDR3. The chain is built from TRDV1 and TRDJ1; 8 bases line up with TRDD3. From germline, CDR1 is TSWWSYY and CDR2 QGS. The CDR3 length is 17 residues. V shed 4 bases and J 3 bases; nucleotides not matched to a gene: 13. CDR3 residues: CALGGMGDRLKSDKLIF. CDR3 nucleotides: TGTGCTCTTGGGGGCATGGGGGATCGGTTAAAGTCCGATAAACTCATCTTT.

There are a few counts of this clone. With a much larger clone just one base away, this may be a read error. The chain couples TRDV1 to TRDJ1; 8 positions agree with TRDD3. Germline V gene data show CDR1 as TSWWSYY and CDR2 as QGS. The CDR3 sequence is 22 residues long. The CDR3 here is CALGELSVLGLCLGDHTDKLTF. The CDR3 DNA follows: TGTGCTCTTGGGGAACTTAGCGTCCTAGGGTTGTGTCTGGGGGACCACACCGATAAACTCACCTTT.